These 27 T cell receptor beta chains came from one sample sequenced in a study of blood T cell repertoires in COVID-19. Measured with immunoSEQ multiplex PCR; TCRdb has only the in-frame clones, and not every one. In the table there are roughly 79,000 clones, 80% to 85% of which are singletons. Sequencing used peripheral blood. Source of these receptors: a man in his fifties or sixties with acute or convalescent COVID-19.

The chain links TRBV5-4 to TRBJ2-3; TRBD2 agrees at 9 bases. V was pared by 4 bases and J by 5 bases, with 8 bases of the junction left unmatched. The CDR3 has 15 amino acids. Per the germline V gene, CDR1 is SGHNT and CDR2 is YYREEE (reference sequence). The CDR3, as DNA: TGTGCCAGCAGCCGACGAGGAGCGGGAGGAGATACGCAGTATTTT. Translating it yields CASSRRGAGGDTQYF.

The chain has TRBV3-1 (or the pseudogene TRBV3-2) and TRBJ1-6; the D gene is possibly TRBD1 (5 bases). Germline CDR1 LGHDT, CDR2 YNNKEL (reference sequence). The CDR3 loop spans 17 amino acids. The ends were cut back, 3 bases at V and 8 bases at J, with 20 bases in the middle. CDR3 bases: TGTGCCAGCAGCCAGCGGAGGGGCGGCGGTTCGGATTCACCCCTCCACTTT. Translated, it gives CASSQRRGGGSDSPLHF.

The chain employs TRBV11-2 and TRBJ2-7; possible D gene TRBD2, 5 bases. This CDR3 comprises 15 residues. The germline V and J ends were trimmed by 2 bases and 6 bases, with 17 bases remaining between them. CDR1 SGHAT and CDR2 FQNNGV come from the germline V gene. CDR3 DNA sequence: TGTGCCAGCAGCTTAAAGGAGGTGGGAGCCTCCGAGCAGTACTTC. Protein product: CASSLKEVGASEQYF.

The J gene is TRBJ2-7, the V gene TRBV7-2; 7 bases fit TRBD1. V shed 5 bases and J 2 bases; nucleotides not matched to a gene: 9. In germline, CDR1 is SGHTA, CDR2 FQGNSA. The CDR3 spans 15 residues. The DNA for the CDR3 is TGTGCCAGCAGCAACGTAGGTCAGGGGGCCTACGAGCAGTACTTC. Translating gives CASSNVGQGAYEQYF.

V gene TRBV28 combines with J gene TRBJ1-5, with D maybe TRBD1 (6 bases). Germline loops: CDR1 MDHEN, CDR2 SYDVKM. There are 15 residues in the CDR3. The V end lost 5 bases, the J end lost 0 bases, and 11 bases lay between the germline ends. The CDR3 DNA follows: TGTGCCAGCAGTCGGCACAGGGATAGCAATCAGCCCCAGCATTTT. Protein: CASSRHRDSNQPQHF. Full variable domain (outside the CDR3, taken from reference TRBV28 and TRBJ1-5): DVKVTQSSRYLVKRTGEKVFLECVQDMDHENMFWYRQDPGLGLRLIYFSYDVKMKEKGDIPEGYSVSREKKERFSLILESASTNQTSMYLCASSRHRDSNQPQHFGDGTRLSIL.

As for this clone: At the DNA level, this CDR3 is encoded by other sequences in the same sample as well. This rearrangement joins TRBV27 to TRBJ1-1; D is unclear. The CDR3 contains 14 residues. The germline V gene encodes CDR1 MNHEY and CDR2 SMNVEV (reference sequence). Trimming took 5 bases from V and 0 from J, leaving 10 bases between them. As DNA, the CDR3 is TGTGCCAGCAGTCCTAACAGTATGAACACTGAAGCTTTCTTT. It specifies CASSPNSMNTEAFF.

The chain recombines TRBV9 with TRBJ2-3; 10 bases line up with TRBD2. The junction had 7 bases not matched to a gene; V was cut back by 2 bases and J by 1 base. Per germline, CDR1 SGDLS and CDR2 YYNGEE. The CDR3 has 17 amino acids. DNA of the CDR3: TGTGCCAGCAGCGTTGATCCTAGCGGGGGTGGCACAGATACGCAGTATTTT. Its protein is CASSVDPSGGGTDTQYF.

The chain uses TRBV30 and TRBJ2-1, with TRBD2 matching 11 bases. V was pared by 4 bases and J by 8 bases, with 4 bases of the junction left unmatched. Germline CDR1 reads GTSNPN; CDR2 reads SVGIG (reference sequence). The CDR3 contains 13 residues. CDR3 region: CAWTSGRYYEQFF. CDR3 sequence (DNA): TGTGCCTGGACTAGCGGGAGGTACTATGAGCAGTTCTTC.

The genes are TRBV1 and TRBJ2-3; the table's D call of TRBD2 was not tested on the DNA. TRBV1 counts as a pseudogene. This CDR3 region has 15 residues. CDR3 in amino acids: CTSKMLAGGTDTQYF. CDR3 nucleotide sequence: TGCACCAGCAAAATGTTAGCGGGAGGCACAGATACGCAGTATTTT.

V is TRBV4-3 and J is TRBJ2-7, with 11 bases aligning to TRBD2. Germline loops: CDR1 LGHNA, CDR2 YSLEER. The ends lost 1 base at V and 2 bases at J; junction bases unmatched: 4. This CDR3 has 16 amino acids. This CDR3 reads CASSQGPSGGTYEQYF. In DNA form, the CDR3 reads TGCGCCAGCAGCCAAGGACCTAGCGGGGGGACCTACGAGCAGTACTTC.

The chain employs TRBV28 and TRBJ1-1, with unresolved D. The CDR3 covers 14 residues. The V end lost 6 bases, the J end lost 5 bases, and 16 bases lay between the germline ends. The germline gives CDR1 MDHEN, CDR2 SYDVKM. CDR3 protein: CASSPSIGGTEAFF. The CDR3 DNA sequence: TGTGCCAGCAGCCCCTCTATAGGAGGGACTGAAGCTTTCTTT.

The V and J genes are TRBV10-1 and TRBJ2-7; D remains unclear. V was shortened by 7 bases and J by 4 bases, with 5 bases between the two germline ends. This CDR3 is 10 amino acids long. Germline V CDR1 and CDR2: WNHNN, SYGVQD (reference sequence). CDR3 sequence reads: CASIQYEQYF. CDR3 sequence (DNA): TGCGCCAGCATCCAATACGAGCAGTACTTC.

The genes are TRBV11-2 and TRBJ2-4; a possible D gene is TRBD2 (6 bases). Germline loops: CDR1 SGHAT, CDR2 FQNNGV. This CDR3 is built from 15 residues. V was clipped by 5 bases and J by 6 bases, with 17 bases between them. The CDR3 nucleotides are TGTGCCAGCAGCCTAGTCCTAGCGAATGGAAACATTCAGTACTTC. Protein sequence: CASSLVLANGNIQYF.

This chain uses TRBV5-1 with TRBJ2-7; possible D gene TRBD1, 6 bases. This CDR3 contains 15 residues. CDR1 and CDR2 from the germline V gene are SGHRS and YFSETQ. Trimming shortened V by 4 bases and J by 6 bases, and 20 bases separated the two germline ends. The CDR3 loop reads CASSTLGGEIVEQYF. CDR3 sequence (DNA): TGCGCCAGCAGCACACTAGGGGGAGAGATTGTCGAGCAGTACTTC.

The gene calls are TRBV6-2 or TRBV6-3 and TRBJ2-2; a possible D gene is TRBD1 (6 bases). This CDR3 is 15 amino acids long. Per germline, CDR1 MNHEY and CDR2 SVGEGT. Trimming cost V 4 bases and J 6 bases, with 15 bases left between them. The CDR3 sequence is CASSLQREGAGELFF. The CDR3 coding sequence is TGTGCCAGCAGTTTGCAGCGAGAGGGGGCCGGGGAGCTGTTTTTT.

In its sample, this clone was seen once. The chain recombines TRBV24-1 with TRBJ2-2, with a tentative D call TRBD2 (6 bases). Deletions cut 11 bases from V and 4 bases from J, with 19 bases between. The CDR3 covers 15 residues. CDR1 KGHDR and CDR2 SFDVKD come from the germline V gene. CDR3 DNA sequence: TGTGCCAGTGGACTAACGGGTGTGGGCACCGGGGAGCTGTTTTTT. It translates to CASGLTGVGTGELFF.

This chain connects TRBV28 to TRBJ1-1; D gene unclear. The length of the CDR3 is 13 residues. Trimming shortened V by 5 bases and J by 0 bases, and 7 bases separated the two germline ends. Germline V lookup: CDR1 MDHEN, CDR2 SYDVKM. The CDR3 here is CASSTDVNTEAFF. The CDR3, as DNA: TGTGCCAGCAGTACAGACGTGAACACTGAAGCTTTCTTT.

The chain has TRBV5-1 and TRBJ2-3; 12 nucleotides line up with TRBD2. The CDR3 consists of 16 residues. Losses at the gene ends were 3 bases for V and 6 bases for J; bases not matched to a gene: 8. The germline CDR1 and CDR2 sequences are SGHRS and YFSETQ. The CDR3 reads CASSSKLAGGGDTQYF. In nucleotides, the CDR3 is TGCGCCAGCAGCTCAAAACTAGCGGGAGGCGGGGATACGCAGTATTTT.

CDR3 in DNA: TGCGCCAGCAGCCGAACAGGGGTCCAGCCCCAGCATTTT. Its protein product is CASSRTGVQPQHF. The chain joins TRBV4-1 to TRBJ1-5; TRBD1 matches 7 bases. Trimming removed 4 bases from V and 7 bases from J; junction bases left unmatched: 4. Germline V gene sequence: CDR1 MGHRA, CDR2 YSYEKL. The CDR3 is 13 amino acids.

This chain links TRBV5-6 with TRBJ2-7; TRBD2 agrees at 10 bases. Unmatched junction bases numbered 5, after V lost 0 bases and J lost 2 bases. Germline CDR1 SGHDT, CDR2 YYEEEE. The CDR3 extends over 16 amino acids. The CDR3 is CASSLVYGLAAYEQYF. In DNA form, the CDR3 reads TGTGCCAGCAGCTTGGTTTATGGACTAGCGGCCTACGAGCAGTACTTC. Using reference TRBV5-6 and TRBJ2-7 for the parts outside the CDR3, the full variable domain is DAGVTQSPTHLIKTRGQQVTLRCSPKSGHDTVSWYQQALGQGPQFIFQYYEEEERQRGNFPDRFSGHQFPNYSSELNVNALLLGDSALYLCASSLVYGLAAYEQYFGPGTRLTVT.

V and J are TRBV11-2 and TRBJ2-1; 8 nucleotides match TRBD1. The ends lost 5 bases at V and 3 bases at J; junction bases unmatched: 9. This CDR3 spans 16 amino acids. Germline CDR1 is SGHAT and CDR2 is FQNNGV. CDR3 sequence (DNA): TGTGCCAGCAGCCAACAGCCGGGACAGGTCTACAATGAGCAGTTCTTC. Translation: CASSQQPGQVYNEQFF. Drawing the rest from reference TRBV11-2 and TRBJ2-1, the complete variable domain is EAGVAQSPRYKIIEKRQSVAFWCNPISGHATLYWYQQILGQGPKLLIQFQNNGVVDDSQLPKDRFSAERLKGVDSTLKIQPAKLEDSAVYLCASSQQPGQVYNEQFFGPGTRLTVL.

The genes are TRBV5-1 and TRBJ2-5; 12 bases map to TRBD1. Germline V lookup: CDR1 SGHRS, CDR2 YFSETQ. CDR3 size: 16 residues. Trimming removed 4 bases from V and 5 bases from J; junction bases left unmatched: 9. The CDR3 reads CASSLAGTGGMETQYF. The DNA of the CDR3 is TGCGCCAGCAGCCTAGCCGGGACAGGGGGCATGGAGACCCAGTACTTC.

This clone was found a few times. This sequence joins TRBV12-5 and TRBJ1-1; a possible D gene is TRBD1 (6 bases). Germline-derived CDR1 and CDR2 are LGHNT and FRNRAP. Trimming removed 2 bases from V and 3 bases from J, with 13 bases in between. This CDR3 spans 15 amino acids. This CDR3 reads CASGLFGEGDTEAFF. The CDR3 nucleotides are TGTGCTAGTGGTTTGTTCGGGGAGGGGGACACTGAAGCTTTCTTT.

This sequence joins TRBV12-3 or TRBV12-4 and TRBJ2-1; 7 nucleotides agree with TRBD1. J gave up 6 bases and V 6 bases, and 5 bases lay outside the gene matches. The CDR3 has 13 amino acids. The CDR3 loop is CASRRQGPNEQFF. DNA of the CDR3: TGTGCCAGCAGACGACAGGGCCCCAATGAGCAGTTCTTC.

The chain recombines TRBV18 with TRBJ2-2, with D perhaps TRBD1 (6 bases). Trimming left V 2 bases short and J 2 bases short, with 9 bases between. The germline V gene has CDR1 KGHSH and CDR2 LQKENI. The CDR3 is made up of 15 amino acids. The DNA of the CDR3 is TGTGCCAGCTCACCATTACAGGGTAACACCGGGGAGCTGTTTTTT. Its protein is CASSPLQGNTGELFF. Complete variable domain (other parts from reference TRBV18 and TRBJ2-2): NAGVMQNPRHLVRRRGQEARLRCSPMKGHSHVYWYRQLPEEGLKFMVYLQKENIIDESGMPKERFSAEFPKEGPSILRIQQVVRGDSAAYFCASSPLQGNTGELFFGEGSRLTVL.

The chain joins TRBV21-1 to TRBJ2-7; the D call of TRBD2 is as the table states it, not checked on the DNA. TRBV21-1 is described as a pseudogene. This CDR3 has 17 residues. The CDR3 region is CASSKAPGGPPRDEQYF. For the CDR3, the DNA is TGTGCCAGCAGCAAAGCGCCGGGAGGCCCTCCGCGGGACGAGCAGTACTTC.

The table lists this clone with a few counts. The V and J genes are TRBV7-2 and TRBJ1-6; TRBD1 agrees at 8 bases. There are 16 residues in the CDR3. Trimming removed 4 bases from V and 9 bases from J; junction bases left unmatched: 11. Germline assignment: CDR1 SGHTA and CDR2 FQGNSA. This CDR3 is CASSSLPGGEGSPLHF. The DNA for the CDR3 is TGTGCCAGCAGCTCGCTGCCAGGGGGCGAAGGTTCACCCCTCCACTTT.